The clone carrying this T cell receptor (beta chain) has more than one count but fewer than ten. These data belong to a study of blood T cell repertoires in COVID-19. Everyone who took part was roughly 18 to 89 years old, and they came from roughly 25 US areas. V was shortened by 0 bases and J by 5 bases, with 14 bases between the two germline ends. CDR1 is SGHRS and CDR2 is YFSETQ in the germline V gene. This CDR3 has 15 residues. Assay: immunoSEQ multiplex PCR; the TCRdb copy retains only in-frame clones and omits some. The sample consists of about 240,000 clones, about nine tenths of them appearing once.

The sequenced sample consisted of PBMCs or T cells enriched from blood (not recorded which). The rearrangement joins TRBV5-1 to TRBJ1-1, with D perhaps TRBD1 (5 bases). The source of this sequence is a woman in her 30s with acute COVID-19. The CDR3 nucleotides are TGCGCCAGCAGCTTGGAATTCCTCCCAGGGACTGAAGCTTTCTTT. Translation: CASSLEFLPGTEAFF.